This record concerns one TCR beta chain sequence. Generated by immunoSEQ multiplex PCR, the TCRdb table keeps only in-frame clones and is missing some. The data hold more than 500,000 clones, with approximately 95% observed a single time. Trimming left V 1 base short and J 4 bases short, with 17 bases between. This CDR3 comprises 17 residues. In germline, CDR1 is SGHRS, CDR2 YFSETQ. The sample belongs to a study of shared clonotypes between healthy human individuals. The TCR sequence derives from a woman aged 25-40 years in good health. The sample comprised naive CD4+ T cells sorted from blood. Stated subset: CD45RA+ positively selected. The J gene is TRBJ1-4, the V gene TRBV5-1; the D gene is possibly TRBD1 (6 bases). For the CDR3, the DNA is TGCGCCAGCAGCTTGATGGGGGCGTGGGGGATTAATGAAAAACTGTTTTTT. The encoded protein is CASSLMGAWGINEKLFF. Complete variable domain (other parts from reference TRBV5-1 and TRBJ1-4): KAGVTQTPRYLIKTRGQQVTLSCSPISGHRSVSWYQQTPGQGLQFLFEYFSETQRNKGNFPGRFSGRQFSNSRSEMNVSTLELGDSALYLCASSLMGAWGINEKLFFGSGTQLSVL.